This T cell receptor (beta chain) appears in the sequencing data of a study of identical twins. CDR1 is SGHNT, CDR2 YYREEE, per germline (reference sequence). Trimming took 4 bases from V and 1 from J; bases not matched to a gene: 8. The CDR3 contains 15 residues. Each CDR3 protein gets one entry after TCRdb re-called the 5' RACE reads with MiXCR. The profile covers around 650,000 distinct CDR3 sequences, with under 8.5% appearing a single time and 1.6% taken by the ten largest. This clonotype has a handful of counts. The same data also went into a second study, on yellow fever vaccine responses in identical twins.

The chain uses TRBV5-4 and TRBJ2-7, with TRBD2 matching over 7 bases. The clonotype was recovered from a woman aged 18-29 years in good health. The sequenced sample consisted of PBMCs. The CDR3 loop is CASSLASGASYEQYF. DNA of the CDR3: TGTGCCAGCAGCCTGGCTAGCGGTGCATCCTACGAGCAGTACTTC.